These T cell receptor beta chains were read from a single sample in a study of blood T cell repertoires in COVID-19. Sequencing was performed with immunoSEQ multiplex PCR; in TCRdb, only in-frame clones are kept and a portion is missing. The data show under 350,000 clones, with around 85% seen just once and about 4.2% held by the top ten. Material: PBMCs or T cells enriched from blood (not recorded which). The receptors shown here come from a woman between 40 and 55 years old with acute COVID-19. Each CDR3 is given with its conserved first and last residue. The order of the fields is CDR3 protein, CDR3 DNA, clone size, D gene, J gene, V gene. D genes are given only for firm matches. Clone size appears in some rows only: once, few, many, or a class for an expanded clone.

CDR3 protein: CASSQGYEGQGYQQYF
CDR3 DNA: TGCGCCAGCAGCCAAGGATACGAGGGACAGGGGTATCAGCAGTACTTC
clone size: few
D gene: TRBD1
J gene: TRBJ2-7
V gene: TRBV4-3

CDR3 protein: CASSLPEFSGNTIYF
CDR3 DNA: TGTGCCAGCTCACTCCCAGAATTCTCTGGAAACACCATATATTTT
clone size: NA
D gene: NA
J gene: TRBJ1-3
V gene: TRBV18

CDR3 protein: CAGAPGRVGGYTF
CDR3 DNA: TGTGCCGGCGCCCCGGGGAGGGTGGGGGGCTACACCTTC
clone size: NA
D gene: NA
J gene: TRBJ1-2
V gene: TRBV28

CDR3 protein: CASHRGPTDTQYF
CDR3 DNA: TGTGCCAGCCACAGGGGGCCCACAGATACGCAGTATTTT
clone size: NA
D gene: TRBD1
J gene: TRBJ2-3
V gene: TRBV28

CDR3 protein: CASSLGGPGPEQYF
CDR3 DNA: TGTGCCAGCAGCTTGGGGGGCCCCGGGCCCGAGCAGTACTTC
clone size: NA
D gene: NA
J gene: TRBJ2-7
V gene: TRBV5-5

CDR3 protein: CASMGRAGGTGELFF
CDR3 DNA: TGTGCCAGCATGGGTCGGGCAGGGGGAACCGGGGAGCTGTTTTTT
clone size: NA
D gene: TRBD1
J gene: TRBJ2-2
V gene: TRBV27

CDR3 protein: CASKDRGSGNTIYF
CDR3 DNA: TGTGCCAGCAAAGACAGGGGCTCTGGAAACACCATATATTTT
clone size: NA
D gene: TRBD1
J gene: TRBJ1-3
V gene: TRBV2

CDR3 protein: CASSPTGMETQYF
CDR3 DNA: TGCGCCAGCAGCCCAACAGGGATGGAGACCCAGTACTTC
clone size: NA
D gene: NA
J gene: TRBJ2-5
V gene: TRBV4-1

CDR3 protein: CASSQEISSNQPQHF
CDR3 DNA: TGCGCCAGCAGCCAAGAAATCAGTAGCAATCAGCCCCAGCATTTT
clone size: NA
D gene: NA
J gene: TRBJ1-5
V gene: TRBV4-3

CDR3 protein: CASSQEGGYGYTF
CDR3 DNA: TGTGCCAGCAGCCAAGAGGGGGGGTATGGCTACACCTTC
clone size: NA
D gene: NA
J gene: TRBJ1-2
V gene: TRBV3-1/TRBV3-2

CDR3 protein: CASSGWVGGSTDTQYF
CDR3 DNA: TGCGCCAGCAGCGGCTGGGTCGGGGGATCGACAGATACGCAGTATTTT
clone size: NA
D gene: NA
J gene: TRBJ2-3
V gene: TRBV5-1

CDR3 protein: CASSVGGVAGGQNIQYF
CDR3 DNA: TGTGCCAGCAGCGTAGGAGGAGTAGCGGGAGGTCAAAACATTCAGTACTTC
clone size: NA
D gene: TRBD2
J gene: TRBJ2-4
V gene: TRBV9

CDR3 protein: CASSPLLVINEKLFF
CDR3 DNA: TGTGCCAGCAGCCCTCTTTTAGTGATAAATGAAAAACTGTTTTTT
clone size: few
D gene: NA
J gene: TRBJ1-4
V gene: TRBV2

CDR3 protein: CASRQQGDGYSNQPQHF
CDR3 DNA: TGTGCCAGCAGACAACAGGGGGACGGTTATAGCAATCAGCCCCAGCATTTT
clone size: NA
D gene: TRBD1
J gene: TRBJ1-5
V gene: TRBV14

CDR3 protein: CASGLAPGPPYEQYF
CDR3 DNA: TGTGCTAGTGGTTTGGCCCCAGGGCCTCCCTACGAGCAGTACTTC
clone size: NA
D gene: NA
J gene: TRBJ2-7
V gene: TRBV12-5

CDR3 protein: CASSPRKQGSTEAFF
CDR3 DNA: TGTGCCAGCAGCCCACGTAAGCAGGGGAGCACTGAAGCTTTCTTT
clone size: few
D gene: NA
J gene: TRBJ1-1
V gene: TRBV3-1/TRBV3-2

CDR3 protein: CASSRGQTDTQYF
CDR3 DNA: TGTGCCAGCAGCCGGGGACAGACAGATACGCAGTATTTT
clone size: once
D gene: TRBD1
J gene: TRBJ2-3
V gene: TRBV5-8

CDR3 protein: CASSSGGHTGELFF
CDR3 DNA: TGTGCCAGCAGTTCCGGGGGGCACACCGGGGAGCTGTTTTTT
clone size: NA
D gene: NA
J gene: TRBJ2-2
V gene: TRBV6-5

CDR3 protein: CATRELAKNIQYF
CDR3 DNA: TGTGCCACAAGAGAACTAGCCAAAAACATTCAGTACTTC
clone size: NA
D gene: NA
J gene: TRBJ2-4
V gene: TRBV6-5

CDR3 protein: CASSQRQGIGETQYF
CDR3 DNA: TGCGCCAGCAGCCAACGACAGGGGATAGGGGAGACCCAGTACTTC
clone size: NA
D gene: TRBD1
J gene: TRBJ2-5
V gene: TRBV5-1

CDR3 protein: CASSREMDSSYEQYF
CDR3 DNA: TGTGCCAGCAGCCGGGAAATGGACAGCTCCTACGAGCAGTACTTC
clone size: NA
D gene: NA
J gene: TRBJ2-7
V gene: TRBV5-4

CDR3 protein: CASSLAGTSGGAKSNEQFF
CDR3 DNA: TGTGCCAGCAGCTTAGCCGGGACTAGCGGGGGGGCCAAGAGCAATGAGCAGTTCTTC
clone size: few
D gene: TRBD2
J gene: TRBJ2-1
V gene: TRBV11-3

CDR3 protein: CASSVRDSSGNTIYF
CDR3 DNA: TGTGCCAGCAGCGTCCGGGACAGCTCTGGAAACACCATATATTTT
clone size: once
D gene: TRBD1
J gene: TRBJ1-3
V gene: TRBV9

CDR3 protein: CASTQDRDRGVGNQPQHF
CDR3 DNA: TGTGCCAGCACCCAAGACCGGGACAGGGGGGTGGGCAATCAGCCCCAGCATTTT
clone size: few
D gene: TRBD1
J gene: TRBJ1-5
V gene: TRBV2